This TCR beta chain appears in the sequencing data of a study of T-cell reconstitution after alpha-beta-depleted transplantation in children. About this clonotype itself: The target antigen is unknown.

Study-level results: From surviving recipient T cells and thymic progenitors came the high day-60 TCRbeta diversity observed in some patients. In patients about two months after transplant, alpha-beta T cells reportedly arose from several hundred expanded graft clones. A year had passed since transplant, and T-cell counts and diversity by then came mostly from newly produced T cells.

Library preparation (for TCRbeta) was performed with unique molecular identifiers. MiXCR, run by TCRdb on the PCR reads, gives a single entry per CDR3 protein. The top ten clones hold roughly 15% of a sample with about 580,000 distinct CDR3 sequences, 23% of them seen once. Per germline, CDR1 DFQATT and CDR2 SNEGSKA (reference sequence). The CDR3 runs 13 residues. Between the trimmed V and J ends, which lost 3 bases and 6 bases, there was a span of 13 bases. This chain joins TRBV20-1 and TRBJ2-3, with TRBD2 as a possible D gene (5 bases). The source material was PBMCs, mostly from graft donor cells, sampled 360 days after TCRalphabeta/CD19-depleted stem cell transplant. This clonotype was sampled from a boy in the first two years of life who had a stem cell transplant for acute myeloid leukemia, so the T cells may come from the graft donor. CDR3 DNA: TGCAGTGCTAGCCACGAGGGTCCGGATACGCAGTATTTT. It specifies CSASHEGPDTQYF.